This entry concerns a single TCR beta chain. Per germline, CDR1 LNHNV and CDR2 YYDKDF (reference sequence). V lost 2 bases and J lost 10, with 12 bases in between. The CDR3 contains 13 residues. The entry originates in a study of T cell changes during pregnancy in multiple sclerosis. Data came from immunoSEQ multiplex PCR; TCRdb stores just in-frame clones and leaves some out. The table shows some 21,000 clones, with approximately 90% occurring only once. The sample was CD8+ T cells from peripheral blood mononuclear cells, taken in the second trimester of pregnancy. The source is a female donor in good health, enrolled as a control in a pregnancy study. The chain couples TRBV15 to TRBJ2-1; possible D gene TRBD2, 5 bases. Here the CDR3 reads CATSRPLAAEQFF. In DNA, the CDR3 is TGTGCCACCAGCAGACCTCTAGCTGCGGAGCAGTTCTTC.